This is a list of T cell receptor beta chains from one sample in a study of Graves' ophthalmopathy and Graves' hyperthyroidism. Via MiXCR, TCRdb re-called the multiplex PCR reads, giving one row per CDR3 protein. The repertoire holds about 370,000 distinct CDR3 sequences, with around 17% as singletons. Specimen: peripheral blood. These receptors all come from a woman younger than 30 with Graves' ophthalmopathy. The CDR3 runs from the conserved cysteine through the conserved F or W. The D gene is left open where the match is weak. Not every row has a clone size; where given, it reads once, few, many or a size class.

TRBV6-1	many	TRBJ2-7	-	CASNATWAYEQYF	TGTGCCAGCAATGCCACTTGGGCCTACGAGCAGTACTTC
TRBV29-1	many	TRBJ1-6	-	CSPGMTQVNSPLHF	TGCAGCCCCGGGATGACTCAGGTGAATTCACCCCTCCACTTT
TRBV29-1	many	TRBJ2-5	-	CSVRRRQQETQYF	TGCAGCGTCCGGCGCCGACAGCAAGAGACCCAGTACTTC
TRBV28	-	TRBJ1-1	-	CASSPTRQRMNTEAFF	TGTGCCAGCAGTCCGACCCGCCAGAGAATGAACACTGAAGCTTTCTTT
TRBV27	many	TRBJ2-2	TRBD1	CASSLYRDRGPGELFF	TGTGCCAGCAGTCTCTACCGGGACAGGGGGCCCGGGGAGCTGTTTTTT
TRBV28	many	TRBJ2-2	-	CASRPSYTGELFF	TGTGCCAGCAGGCCATCTTACACCGGGGAGCTGTTTTTT
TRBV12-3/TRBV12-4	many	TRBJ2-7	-	CASSLSGVPYEQYF	TGTGCCAGCAGTTTATCAGGGGTCCCCTACGAGCAGTACTTC
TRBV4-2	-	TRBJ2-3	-	CASSPPGLGGRADTQYF	TGTGCCAGCAGCCCACCGGGACTTGGCGGCCGGGCGGATACGCAGTATTTT
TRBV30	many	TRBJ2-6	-	CAGSEGAGANVLTF	TGTGCCGGCTCTGAAGGGGCCGGGGCCAACGTCCTGACTTTC
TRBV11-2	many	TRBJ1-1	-	CASSSPGHGHTEAFF	TGTGCCAGCAGCTCCCCGGGACACGGGCACACTGAAGCTTTCTTT
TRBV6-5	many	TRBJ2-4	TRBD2	CASSYGASGVQNIQYF	TGTGCCAGCAGTTACGGGGCTAGCGGGGTTCAAAACATTCAGTACTTC
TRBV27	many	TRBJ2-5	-	CASRLAGQETQYF	TGTGCCAGCAGGCTGGCAGGGCAAGAGACCCAGTACTTC
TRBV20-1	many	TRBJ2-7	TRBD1	CSATRTGFYEQYF	TGCAGTGCTACTAGGACAGGGTTCTACGAGCAGTACTTC
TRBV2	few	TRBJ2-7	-	CASSETTASSYEQYF	TGTGCCAGCAGTGAGACGACAGCAAGCTCCTACGAGCAGTACTTC